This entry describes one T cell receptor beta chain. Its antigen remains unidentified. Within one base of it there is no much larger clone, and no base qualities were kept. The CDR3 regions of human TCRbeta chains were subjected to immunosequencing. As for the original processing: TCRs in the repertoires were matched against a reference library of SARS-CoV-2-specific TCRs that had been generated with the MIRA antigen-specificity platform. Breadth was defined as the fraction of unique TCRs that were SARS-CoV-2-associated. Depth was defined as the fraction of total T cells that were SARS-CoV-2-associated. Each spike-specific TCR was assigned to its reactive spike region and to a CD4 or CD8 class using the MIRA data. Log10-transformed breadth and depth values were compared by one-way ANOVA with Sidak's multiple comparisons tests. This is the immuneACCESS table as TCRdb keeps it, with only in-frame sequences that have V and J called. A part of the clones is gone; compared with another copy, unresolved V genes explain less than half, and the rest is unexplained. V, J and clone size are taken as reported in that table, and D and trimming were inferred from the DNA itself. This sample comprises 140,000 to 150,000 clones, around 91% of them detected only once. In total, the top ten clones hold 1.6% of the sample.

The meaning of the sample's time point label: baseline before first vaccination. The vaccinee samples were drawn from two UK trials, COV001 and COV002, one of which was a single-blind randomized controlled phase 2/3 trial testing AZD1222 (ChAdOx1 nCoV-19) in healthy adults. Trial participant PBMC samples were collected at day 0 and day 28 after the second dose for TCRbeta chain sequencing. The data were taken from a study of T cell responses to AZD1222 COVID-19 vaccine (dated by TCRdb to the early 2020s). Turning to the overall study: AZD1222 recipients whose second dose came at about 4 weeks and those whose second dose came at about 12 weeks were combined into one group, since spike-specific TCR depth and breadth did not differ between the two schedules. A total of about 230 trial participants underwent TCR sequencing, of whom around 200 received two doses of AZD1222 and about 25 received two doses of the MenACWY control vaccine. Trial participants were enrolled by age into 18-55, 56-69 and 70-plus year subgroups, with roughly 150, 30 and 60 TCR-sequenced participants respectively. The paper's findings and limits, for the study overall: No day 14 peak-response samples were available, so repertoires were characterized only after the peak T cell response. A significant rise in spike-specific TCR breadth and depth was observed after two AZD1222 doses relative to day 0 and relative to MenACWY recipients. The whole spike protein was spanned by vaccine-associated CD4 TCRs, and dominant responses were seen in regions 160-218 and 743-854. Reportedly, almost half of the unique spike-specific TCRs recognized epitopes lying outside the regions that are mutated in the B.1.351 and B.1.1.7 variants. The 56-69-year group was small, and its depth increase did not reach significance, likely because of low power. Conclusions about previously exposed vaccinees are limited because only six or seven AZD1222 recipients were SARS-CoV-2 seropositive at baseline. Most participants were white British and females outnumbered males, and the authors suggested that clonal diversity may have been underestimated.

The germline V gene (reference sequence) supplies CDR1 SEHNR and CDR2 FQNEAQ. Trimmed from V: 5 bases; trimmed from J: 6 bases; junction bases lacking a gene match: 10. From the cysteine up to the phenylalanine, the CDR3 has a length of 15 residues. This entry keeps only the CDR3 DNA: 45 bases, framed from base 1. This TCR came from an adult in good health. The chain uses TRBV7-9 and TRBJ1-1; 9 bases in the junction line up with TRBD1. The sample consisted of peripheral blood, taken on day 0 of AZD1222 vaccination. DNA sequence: TGTGCCAGCAGCATCGCCGGGACAGGGTTATCTGAAGCTTTCTTT. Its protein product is CASSIAGTGLSEAFF.